What follows are 21 T cell receptor beta chains derived from one specimen sequenced in a study of human T cells and chemical hapten exposure. The time point is: patch test 1, 2 weeks after DPC sensitization. Described treatment: therapeutic diphenylcyclopropenone sensitization with weekly scalp DPC. TCRdb re-analysed the RACE reads in MiXCR, keeping a single row per CDR3 protein. In the table there are approximately 90,000 distinct CDR3 sequences, 10% of which are singletons. The specimen was whole blood, collected in connection with sensitization to the hapten diphenylcyclopropenone (DPC). The origin of the receptors is a man aged 35 to 55 with alopecia areata. Some clones in this sample may be carry-over from other donors' samples.

This clonotype has ten or more counts. The chain links TRBV29-1 to TRBJ1-1, with unresolved D. Germline CDR1 is SQVTM and CDR2 is ANQGSEA. The CDR3 has 13 amino acids. V lost 4 bases and J 6 bases, leaving 15 bases between the germline ends. CDR3 sequence: CSVARVERAEAFF. CDR3 bases: TGCAGCGTTGCACGGGTAGAAAGGGCTGAAGCTTTCTTT.

The chain combines TRBV9 with TRBJ2-2; TRBD2 agrees at 9 bases. The V gene's germline CDR1 is SGDLS and CDR2 YYNGEE. This CDR3 contains 16 residues. J was trimmed by 4 bases and V by 0 bases; bases with no gene match: 4. The CDR3 spells CASSVGLAGTTGELFF. The CDR3, as DNA: TGTGCCAGCAGCGTAGGGCTAGCGGGAACCACCGGGGAGCTGTTTTTT.

This clonotype has a handful of counts. V gene TRBV28 combines with J gene TRBJ2-7; D is perhaps TRBD1 (6 bases). The ends were cut back, 4 bases at V and 4 bases at J, with 8 bases in the middle. This CDR3 has 12 amino acids. CDR1 is MDHEN, CDR2 SYDVKM, per germline. The CDR3 is CASSSTGYEQYF. The CDR3 DNA sequence: TGTGCCAGCAGTTCGACAGGTTACGAGCAGTACTTC. The full variable domain, in which reference TRBV28 and TRBJ2-7 provide the parts outside the CDR3, is DVKVTQSSRYLVKRTGEKVFLECVQDMDHENMFWYRQDPGLGLRLIYFSYDVKMKEKGDIPEGYSVSREKKERFSLILESASTNQTSMYLCASSSTGYEQYFGPGTRLTVT.

This chain links TRBV7-9 with TRBJ1-1; unclear D gene. Germline V gene sequence: CDR1 SEHNR, CDR2 FQNEAQ (reference sequence). Between the trimmed V and J ends, which lost 5 bases and 8 bases, there was a span of 15 bases. The CDR3 spans 13 residues. The CDR3 region is CASSPEVPGEAFF. The CDR3, as DNA: TGTGCCAGCAGCCCCGAAGTCCCAGGAGAAGCTTTCTTT.

The chain employs TRBV4-2 and TRBJ2-6; possible D gene TRBD1, 6 bases. CDR3 length: 21 amino acids. Deletions cut 1 base from V and 0 bases from J, with 22 bases between. Germline V gene sequence: CDR1 LGHNA, CDR2 YNFKEQ. CDR3 residues: CASSQVWISGDSFSGANVLTF. The CDR3 DNA follows: TGTGCCAGCAGCCAAGTTTGGATTTCAGGGGATTCATTCTCTGGGGCCAACGTCCTGACTTTC.

This sequence joins TRBV6-2 or TRBV6-3 and TRBJ1-1; D gene ambiguous. CDR1 and CDR2 (germline): MNHEY, SVGEGT. This CDR3 contains 13 residues. The V end was cut by 5 bases, the J end by 1 base, with 8 bases between. As DNA, the CDR3 is TGTGCCAGCAGTCTACTTGCGAACACTGAAGCTTTCTTT. Its protein is CASSLLANTEAFF.

This chain connects TRBV25-1 to TRBJ1-2, with a tentative D call TRBD1 (5 bases). The CDR3 is made up of 14 amino acids. The V end was cut by 2 bases, the J end by 3 bases, with 10 bases between. Germline V gives CDR1 MGHDK, CDR2 SYGVNS. CDR3 coding DNA: TGTGCCAGCAGTGAACCGGGGCATGACTATGGCTACACCTTC. Translated, it gives CASSEPGHDYGYTF.

In its sample, this clonotype was seen a few times. The rearrangement links TRBV7-2 to TRBJ2-1, with a weak D call TRBD2 (6 bases). The V gene lost 5 bases and the J gene lost 8 bases, with 19 bases spanning the gap. The CDR3 is 15 residues long. Germline values: CDR1 SGHTA, CDR2 FQGNSA. The CDR3 here is CASSQGGVGNDEQFF. The CDR3 bases are TGTGCCAGCAGCCAGGGAGGAGTTGGGAACGATGAGCAGTTCTTC.

The chain uses TRBV24-1 and TRBJ2-4; D is undetermined. Germline CDR1 and CDR2: KGHDR and SFDVKD. Trimming pared 4 bases from V and 0 bases from J, leaving 3 bases between. The CDR3 is 13 residues long. CDR3 amino acids: CATSEAAKNIQYF. CDR3 DNA sequence: TGTGCCACCAGTGAAGCAGCCAAAAACATTCAGTACTTC.

The rearrangement links TRBV7-2 to TRBJ1-5; no definite D call. CDR3 size: 13 residues. With 5 bases removed from V and 3 bases from J, the gap between germline ends came to 8 bases. CDR1 is SGHTA and CDR2 is FQGNSA in the germline V gene. The CDR3 reads CASSRWDNQPQHF. The CDR3 DNA reads as TGTGCCAGCAGCCGATGGGACAATCAGCCCCAGCATTTT.

This clonotype was seen only a few times. This chain uses TRBV28 with TRBJ2-2, with TRBD1 matching over 8 bases. CDR1 MDHEN and CDR2 SYDVKM come from the germline V gene. V lost 6 bases, J lost 6 bases, and 12 bases stayed unmatched. The CDR3 loop spans 16 amino acids. The CDR3 here is CASSRTRTGLAGELFF. CDR3 DNA sequence: TGTGCCAGCAGCCGAACACGGACAGGGCTGGCCGGGGAGCTGTTTTTT.

The sample holds many counts of this clonotype. V usage is TRBV5-5 and J usage is TRBJ2-4; 7 positions agree with TRBD1. The CDR3 extends over 14 amino acids. The junction had 1 base not matched to a gene; V was cut back by 2 bases and J by 2 bases. Germline CDR1 SGHKS, CDR2 YYEKEE (reference sequence). The CDR3 DNA reads TGTGCCAGCAGCTTACAGGGGCCCAAAAACATTCAGTACTTC. Translation: CASSLQGPKNIQYF.

This clonotype has more than one count but fewer than ten. The chain links TRBV10-3 to TRBJ2-1; 7 positions match TRBD1. This CDR3 region has 16 residues. CDR1 is ENHRY, CDR2 SYGVKD, per germline. V lost 4 bases to trimming and J lost 0 bases; unmatched junction nucleotides: 6. CDR3 residues: CAISARTGSSYNEQFF. CDR3 sequence (DNA): TGTGCCATCAGTGCCCGGACAGGAAGCTCCTACAATGAGCAGTTCTTC.

The chain uses TRBV12-3 or TRBV12-4 and TRBJ1-6; maybe TRBD1 (5 bases). The CDR3 runs 14 residues. The V end was cut by 4 bases, the J end by 5 bases, with 9 bases between. CDR3 sequence (DNA): TGTGCCAGCAGTTCAACGGGACATAATTCACCCCTCCACTTT. Translated: CASSSTGHNSPLHF.

This clonotype showed up many times. This chain joins TRBV12-3 or TRBV12-4 and TRBJ1-4; D remains ambiguous. V was clipped by 6 bases and J by 8 bases, with 7 bases between them. This CDR3 is built from 11 residues. The CDR3 loop reads CASSREEKLFF. Here the CDR3 DNA reads TGTGCCAGCAGCCGAGAGGAAAAACTGTTTTTT.

The V call is TRBV30, the J call TRBJ1-4, with D perhaps matching TRBD1 (6 bases). The germline V gene has CDR1 GTSNPN and CDR2 SVGIG (reference sequence). The CDR3 has 13 amino acids. With 4 bases removed from V and 7 bases from J, the gap between germline ends came to 13 bases. The CDR3 sequence is CAWTQGNGEKLFF. Here the CDR3 DNA reads TGTGCCTGGACCCAGGGGAACGGTGAAAAACTGTTTTTT.

The chain combines TRBV6-6 with TRBJ2-1; 7 positions agree with TRBD2. This CDR3 region has 17 residues. Per germline, CDR1 MNHNY and CDR2 SVGAGI (reference sequence). The ends lost 0 bases at V and 4 bases at J; junction bases unmatched: 9. The chain's CDR3 is CASSYSMASGVYNEQFF. The CDR3 DNA reads as TGTGCCAGCAGTTACTCGATGGCTAGCGGAGTTTACAATGAGCAGTTCTTC.

This clonotype was counted between two and nine times. The chain combines TRBV6-5 with TRBJ2-3, with no clear D. The CDR3 extends over 13 amino acids. The germline V gene has CDR1 MNHEY and CDR2 SVGAGI. Trimming pared 7 bases from V and 1 base from J, leaving 9 bases between. CDR3 nucleotides: TGTGCCAGCACGCAGGATGGCACAGATACGCAGTATTTT. Encoded protein: CASTQDGTDTQYF.

In DNA form, the CDR3 reads TGTGCCAGCAGCAAAGACAGGGTTGTCACTGAAGCTTTCTTT. Its translation is CASSKDRVVTEAFF. The rearrangement joins TRBV28 to TRBJ1-1, with 7 nucleotides matching TRBD1. The V segment lost 6 bases and the J segment 4 bases; nucleotides outside the gene matches: 8. Germline lookup yields CDR1 MDHEN and CDR2 SYDVKM. This CDR3 contains 14 residues.

The V gene is TRBV5-1, the J gene TRBJ2-2, with a tentative D call TRBD2 (5 bases). The CDR3 runs to 14 residues. Germline values: CDR1 SGHRS, CDR2 YFSETQ. Between the trimmed V and J ends, which lost 5 bases and 2 bases, there was a span of 10 bases. For the CDR3, the DNA is TGCGCCAGCAGTATAGCGATAAACACCGGGGAGCTGTTTTTT. Residues: CASSIAINTGELFF.

CDR3 coding DNA: TGCGCCAGCAGCTTCGTAGAAGGGGCCAATGGCTACACCTTC. It is translated as CASSFVEGANGYTF. The chain is built from TRBV5-1 and TRBJ1-2, with a tentative D call TRBD1 (5 bases). Per the germline V gene, CDR1 is SGHRS and CDR2 is YFSETQ. V lost 2 bases to trimming and J lost 6 bases, with 14 bases between them. The CDR3 consists of 14 residues.